The present entry profiles one T cell receptor (beta chain) with its context. Its antigen is currently unknown. The data were obtained in a study of OX40 agonist ivuxolimab in advanced cancers. About the research overall: Patients received ivuxolimab, an agonistic anti-OX40 (CD134) antibody. Prior checkpoint blockade (anti-PD-1, anti-PD-L1 or anti-CTLA-4) was permitted; around 39% had it. Broader study findings: Specificity for antigen went undetermined in the expanded peripheral T cells.

Libraries were prepared by immunoSEQ multiplex PCR; TCRdb keeps only in-frame clonotypes and omits some of them. This table holds about 70,000 clones, about nine tenths found once. Germline-derived CDR1 and CDR2 are GTSNPN and SVGIG (reference sequence). The CDR3 is 15 amino acids. Trimming removed 2 bases at V and 11 bases at J, with 22 bases between. The V call is TRBV30, the J call TRBJ1-3; D is uncertain. The sequences come from CD4+ or CD8+ T cells sorted from blood, collected in a trial of the OX40 agonist ivuxolimab. This receptor was obtained from an adult with an advanced solid tumor such as melanoma, head and neck, liver or kidney cancer. CDR3 in DNA: TGTGCCTGGAGTTTCGGCTCCGGGTCCTTATCCGCCATATATTTT. This encodes CAWSFGSGSLSAIYF.